These 4 T cell receptor beta chains originate from one sample sequenced in a study of cytomegalovirus exposure and HLA in healthy donors. The study ran its PCR with 60 Vbeta and 13 Jbeta primers. Here immunoSEQ multiplex PCR was the method, and the copy in TCRdb shows in-frame clones only, minus some. The sample yields about 120,000 clones, approximately 70% seen once. The sequenced material came from PBMCs. The receptors were gathered from a man aged 30 to 45 in good health and CMV-seropositive.

This clone was recorded a few times. The chain carries TRBV5-1 and TRBJ2-1; 9 nucleotides line up with TRBD2. CDR1 is SGHRS and CDR2 is YFSETQ in the germline V gene. This CDR3 region has 16 residues. V was clipped by 0 bases and J by 8 bases; unmatched bases: 9. The CDR3 DNA reads TGCGCCAGCAGCTTGGACTATATAGCTAGCGGGGATGAGCAGTTCTTC. Its protein is CASSLDYIASGDEQFF.

The chain links TRBV10-3 to TRBJ2-2, with D perhaps TRBD1 (5 bases). V dropped 0 bases and J dropped 9 bases, with 11 bases sitting between them. Germline V gene data show CDR1 as ENHRY and CDR2 as SYGVKD. This CDR3 is built from 14 residues. CDR3 protein: CAISESQGGRELFF. Here the CDR3 DNA reads TGTGCCATCAGTGAGTCGCAGGGTGGCCGGGAGCTGTTTTTT.

This clone showed up just once. The V and J genes are TRBV6-5 and TRBJ1-1; the D gene is possibly TRBD1 (6 bases). The length of the CDR3 is 13 residues. V lost 7 bases and J lost 3, with 12 bases in between. The V gene's germline CDR1 is MNHEY and CDR2 SVGAGI. Written as DNA, the CDR3 is TGTGCCAGCACCGAGGACAGCTACACTGAAGCTTTCTTT. This translates into CASTEDSYTEAFF.

About this clone itself: Distinct nucleotide sequences in the sample also encode this CDR3. The genes are TRBV19 and TRBJ2-5, with a weak D call TRBD1 (7 bases). The CDR3 length is 20 residues. Germline V CDR1 and CDR2: LNHDA, SQIVND (reference sequence). V was cut by 5 bases and J by 3 bases, with 31 bases left in between. CDR3 in amino acids: CASSSQVRGREVLGKETQYF. Here the CDR3 DNA reads TGTGCCAGTAGTTCTCAGGTAAGGGGGCGGGAAGTATTAGGTAAAGAGACCCAGTACTTC.